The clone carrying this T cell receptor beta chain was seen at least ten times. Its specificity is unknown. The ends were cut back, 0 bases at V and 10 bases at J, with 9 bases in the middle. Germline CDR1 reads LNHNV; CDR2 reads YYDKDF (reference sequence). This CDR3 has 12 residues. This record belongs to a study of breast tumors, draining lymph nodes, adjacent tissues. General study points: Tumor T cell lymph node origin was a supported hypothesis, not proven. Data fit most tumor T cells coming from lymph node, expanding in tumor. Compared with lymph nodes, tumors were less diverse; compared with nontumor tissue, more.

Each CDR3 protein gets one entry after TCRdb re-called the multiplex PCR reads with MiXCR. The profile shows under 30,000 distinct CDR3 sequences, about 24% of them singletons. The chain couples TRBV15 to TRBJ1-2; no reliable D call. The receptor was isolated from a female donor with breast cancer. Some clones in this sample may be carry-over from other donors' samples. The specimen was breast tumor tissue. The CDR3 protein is CATSRDQTLYTF. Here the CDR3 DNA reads TGTGCCACCAGCAGAGATCAAACACTCTACACCTTC.